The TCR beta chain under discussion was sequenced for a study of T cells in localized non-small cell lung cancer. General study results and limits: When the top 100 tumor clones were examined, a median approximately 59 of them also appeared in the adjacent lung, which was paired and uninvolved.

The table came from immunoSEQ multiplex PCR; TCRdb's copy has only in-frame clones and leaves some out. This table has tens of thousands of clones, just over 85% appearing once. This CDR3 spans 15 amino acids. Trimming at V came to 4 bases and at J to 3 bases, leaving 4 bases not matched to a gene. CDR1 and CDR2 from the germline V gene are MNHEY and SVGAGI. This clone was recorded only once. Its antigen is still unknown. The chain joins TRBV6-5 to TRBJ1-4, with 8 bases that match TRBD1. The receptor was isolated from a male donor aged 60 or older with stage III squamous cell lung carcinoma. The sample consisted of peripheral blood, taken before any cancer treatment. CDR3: CASSSQGAANEKLFF. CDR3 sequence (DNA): TGTGCCAGCAGTTCGCAGGGGGCGGCTAATGAAAAACTGTTTTTT.